This T cell receptor (beta chain) was sequenced during a study of cytomegalovirus exposure and HLA in healthy donors. Notes on the study in general: Being productive about 87% or about 30% of the time was typical of most TCR beta V segments in an earlier analysis. In a later analysis, parvovirus B19, influenza, CMV and Epstein-Barr virus appeared linked to several top co-occurrence clusters.

To note about this clone: Its matching antigen is unknown.

The PCR used 60 Vbeta and 13 Jbeta primers. Authors' analysis steps: In a later analysis, some 10 million of 83 million or so unique beta chains occurred in at least two donors. The table came from immunoSEQ multiplex PCR; TCRdb's copy has only in-frame clones and leaves some out. V and J calls plus clone size are reproduced from that table; the DNA served to infer D and trimming. The repertoire has 95,000 to 110,000 clones, approximately 80% of them found once; the top ten carry under 5%. This clonotype was obtained from a male donor in good health and CMV-seronegative. Sample: PBMCs.

DNA of the CDR3: TGTGCCACACGGGGGACAGGGGGCGTAGGGGGCTACACCTTC. It translates to CATRGTGGVGGYTF. The rearrangement joins TRBV27 to TRBJ1-2; 12 bases map to TRBD1. The germline gives CDR1 MNHEY, CDR2 SMNVEV (reference sequence). J was trimmed by 8 bases and V by 10 bases; bases with no gene match: 11. CDR3 length: 14 amino acids.